This T cell receptor beta chain stems from a study of blood T cell repertoires in COVID-19. Study details: T cells, B-cell-depleted T cells, or PBMCs provided the cDNA or gDNA that served as material.

Authors' analysis steps: Using reference gene primer amplification, nucleated cell counts were estimated. The repertoire was sequenced with immunoSEQ multiplex PCR; TCRdb's copy has only in-frame clones and lacks some. From that table come the V and J calls and clone size; the DNA was used to work out D and trimming. Among about 140,000 clones listed, roughly 82% were seen once. The CDR3 runs to 13 residues. Trimming left V 3 bases short and J 10 bases short, with 10 bases between. The specimen sequenced was peripheral blood. This TCR came from an elderly man with acute or convalescent COVID-19. The rearrangement joins TRBV12-3 or TRBV12-4 to TRBJ1-6; D gene uncertain. The CDR3 region has the DNA TGTGCCAGCAGTTTTTCGGGTGACTCACCCCTCCACTTT. Translated, it gives CASSFSGDSPLHF.